This T cell receptor (beta chain) was retrieved from a study of blood T cell repertoires in COVID-19. Study-level background: Samples taken during acute and convalescent COVID-19 were collected in the United States, Italy and Spain. Sample material is recorded as cDNA or gDNA derived from T cells, B-cell-depleted T cells, or PBMCs.

Germline CDR1 MDHEN, CDR2 SYDVKM. J lost 2 bases, V lost 4 bases, and 3 bases had no gene match. The CDR3 runs 15 residues. Study processing details: Reference gene primer amplification yielded estimated nucleated cell counts. Some clones are missing from TCRdb's copy, which holds only in-frame ones; the method was immunoSEQ multiplex PCR. The V and J calls and clone size are taken from that table; D and trimming were inferred from the DNA. The sample consists of about 200,000 clones, more than 75% of them appearing once. The sequenced material came from peripheral blood. This receptor was obtained from a man aged 40-50 years with active or convalescent COVID-19. This rearrangement joins TRBV28 to TRBJ2-3, with 10 bases matching TRBD1. CDR3 bases: TGTGCCAGCAGTTCAGGACAGGGGGTCACAGATACGCAGTATTTT. This sequence encodes CASSSGQGVTDTQYF.